This T cell receptor (beta chain) emerged from a study of cytomegalovirus exposure and HLA in healthy donors. Overall study findings and caveats: A previous analysis found most TCR beta V segments productive roughly 90% or roughly 30% of the time. Rare sequences made up most TCRs, while some public TCRs were found in many donors.

Of note for this clone: Its specificity is not known.

Germline lookup yields CDR1 GTSNPN and CDR2 SVGIG (reference sequence). The CDR3 covers 14 residues. V lost 7 bases to trimming and J lost 1 base, with 15 bases between them. PCR involved 60 Vbeta and 13 Jbeta primers. TCRdb's copy holds only in-frame clones and misses some; the assay was immunoSEQ multiplex PCR. Among about 70,000 clones listed, roughly 74% were seen once. V gene TRBV30 combines with J gene TRBJ2-3; D may be TRBD1 (5 bases). The receptor was derived from a human donor in good health. The sequencing sample was made of PBMCs. For the CDR3, the DNA is TGTGCCTTGGGGCTCGGTCCTCGCACAGATACGCAGTATTTT. It codes for CALGLGPRTDTQYF.